The clone carrying this TCR beta chain was detected once. The ends were cut back, 8 bases at V and 2 bases at J, with 12 bases in the middle. The CDR3 runs 14 residues. Germline CDR1 reads MNHNY; CDR2 reads SVGAGI (reference sequence). This sample stems from a study of cytomegalovirus exposure and HLA in healthy donors. PCR amplification relied on 60 Vbeta primers (plus 13 Jbeta primers). Produced via immunoSEQ multiplex PCR; TCRdb's table is partial and in-frame only. This sample yields tens of thousands of clones, of which 65% to 90% are seen a single time; 1.6% belongs to the top ten. This chain connects TRBV6-6 to TRBJ2-2; D unresolved. Source material: PBMCs. The sequence came from a human donor in good health. CDR3 sequence (DNA): TGTGCCAGCCATTCCGCACATAACACCGGGGAGCTGTTTTTT. Residues: CASHSAHNTGELFF.